Listed here are 18 T cell receptor beta chains from one sample, sequenced in a study of blood T cell repertoires in COVID-19. The table came from immunoSEQ multiplex PCR; TCRdb's copy has only in-frame clones and leaves some out. This table holds 200,000 to 250,000 clones, approximately 87% found once. The material sequenced was peripheral blood. These receptors all stem from a woman in her 70s with active or convalescent COVID-19.

This clone came up once. The V gene is TRBV5-4, the J gene TRBJ2-1; 7 bases line up with TRBD2. The CDR3 has 17 amino acids. Germline values: CDR1 SGHNT, CDR2 YYREEE (reference sequence). V shed 0 bases, J shed 8 bases, and the junction held 14 bases outside the gene matches. The CDR3 loop reads CASSLGGRWGGLDEQFF. In DNA, the CDR3 is TGTGCCAGCAGCTTGGGTGGTCGGTGGGGGGGATTGGATGAGCAGTTCTTC.

This chain links TRBV10-1 with TRBJ2-3, with TRBD1 as a possible D gene (5 bases). Germline-derived CDR1 and CDR2 are WNHNN and SYGVQD (reference sequence). Trimming removed 3 bases at V and 2 bases at J, with 12 bases between. The length of the CDR3 is 15 residues. The CDR3 coding sequence is TGCGCCAGCAGTGAATCACAGGAGCACACAGATACGCAGTATTTT. Its protein product is CASSESQEHTDTQYF.

The chain has TRBV19 and TRBJ1-5; the D gene is possibly TRBD1 (6 bases). This CDR3 is 13 amino acids long. Germline assignment: CDR1 LNHDA and CDR2 SQIVND (reference sequence). Trimming left V 2 bases short and J 9 bases short, with 11 bases between. In DNA, the CDR3 is TGTGCCAGTAGTATACAGGGGCAATGGCCCCAGCATTTT. This translates into CASSIQGQWPQHF.

V gene TRBV5-1 combines with J gene TRBJ1-6, with a tentative D call TRBD1 (6 bases). CDR3 length: 18 amino acids. CDR1 and CDR2 (germline): SGHRS, YFSETQ. Trimming cost V 4 bases and J 0 bases, with 17 bases left between them. CDR3 region: CASSRTDSFSSYNSPLHF. CDR3 sequence (DNA): TGCGCCAGCAGCCGTACGGACAGCTTTAGCTCCTATAATTCACCCCTCCACTTT.

The rearrangement links TRBV24-1 to TRBJ2-1; 12 bases fit TRBD2. The germline CDR1 and CDR2 sequences are KGHDR and SFDVKD. V lost 4 bases, J lost 9 bases, and 9 bases stayed unmatched. The CDR3 length is 16 residues. The CDR3 DNA follows: TGTGCCACCAGTGAAGCTAGCGGGAGGGCCAATTGTGAGCAGTTCTTC. Its translation is CATSEASGRANCEQFF.

CDR3 sequence (DNA): TGTGCCAGCTCACCACCGGGACTCACAAACTCGGGGCCCCAGCATTTT. Protein: CASSPPGLTNSGPQHF. This chain joins TRBV18 and TRBJ1-5; D possibly corresponds to TRBD1 (5 bases). The germline V and J ends were trimmed by 0 bases and 9 bases, with 18 bases remaining between them. The CDR3 runs 16 residues. The germline V gene has CDR1 KGHSH and CDR2 LQKENI.

The CDR3 DNA is TGTGCCAGCAGCTTACCAGGAGAAAAACTGTTTTTT. Its translation is CASSLPGEKLFF. The rearrangement links TRBV5-4 to TRBJ1-4; D call uncertain. CDR1 is SGHNT, CDR2 YYREEE, per germline (reference sequence). CDR3 length: 12 residues. V lost 2 bases and J 8 bases, leaving 7 bases between the germline ends.

V gene TRBV4-1 combines with J gene TRBJ2-3, with a tentative D call TRBD1 (6 bases). The length of the CDR3 is 17 residues. The ends were cut back, 4 bases at V and 0 bases at J, with 17 bases in the middle. Germline V lookup: CDR1 MGHRA, CDR2 YSYEKL. The chain's CDR3 is CASSLSGQPTSTDTQYF. CDR3 coding DNA: TGCGCCAGCAGCCTATCTGGACAGCCAACAAGCACAGATACGCAGTATTTT.

The rearrangement joins TRBV3-1 (or the pseudogene TRBV3-2) to TRBJ1-1; no definite D call. Trimming pared 3 bases from V and 1 base from J, leaving 6 bases between. Per the germline V gene, CDR1 is LGHDT and CDR2 is YNNKEL (reference sequence). The CDR3 extends over 13 amino acids. The CDR3 coding sequence is TGTGCCAGCAGCCATCTAGGGAACACTGAAGCTTTCTTT. Translating gives CASSHLGNTEAFF.

CDR3 in amino acids: CSVGPGTGGSLNEQFF. The CDR3 nucleotides read TGCAGCGTTGGACCAGGGACAGGGGGCTCCCTCAATGAGCAGTTCTTC. This chain connects TRBV29-1 to TRBJ2-1; 12 bases fit TRBD1. This CDR3 contains 16 residues. The V gene's germline CDR1 is SQVTM and CDR2 ANQGSEA. V was pared by 4 bases and J by 6 bases, with 10 bases of the junction left unmatched.

The chain uses TRBV5-4 and TRBJ2-2; TRBD2 is a possible D gene (6 bases). The CDR3 length is 16 residues. V was shortened by 3 bases and J by 1 base, with 13 bases between the two germline ends. Germline V CDR1 and CDR2: SGHNT, YYREEE (reference sequence). The CDR3 coding sequence is TGTGCCAGCAGCTGGGATCCGCGGGGGAACACCGGGGAGCTGTTTTTT. Its protein is CASSWDPRGNTGELFF.

V usage is TRBV20-1 and J usage is TRBJ2-1; D gene ambiguous. This CDR3 is 10 amino acids long. The V gene's germline CDR1 is DFQATT and CDR2 SNEGSKA (reference sequence). With 4 bases removed from V and 11 bases from J, the gap between germline ends came to 9 bases. The CDR3 is CSATLHKQFF. The DNA for the CDR3 is TGCAGTGCTACGCTCCACAAGCAGTTCTTC.

Note on this clone: In the same sample, other DNA sequences code for this CDR3. The gene calls are TRBV28 and TRBJ2-3; the D is unclear. V was trimmed by 2 bases and J by 6 bases, leaving 3 bases between them. The CDR3 runs to 11 residues. Germline CDR1 is MDHEN and CDR2 is SYDVKM. As DNA, the CDR3 is TGTGCCAGCAGTTTACGGGATACGCAGTATTTT. Protein: CASSLRDTQYF.

Worth noting for this clone: It is likely a read error, because the conserved phenylalanine at the end of the CDR3 is missing. The DNA is left out, because the CDR3 cannot be placed on it with certainty; the CDR3 is given as TCRdb lists it. V and J are TRBV29-1 and TRBJ1-1; the D call in the table, TRBD1, was not verified against the DNA. From germline, CDR1 is SQVTM and CDR2 ANQGSEA. The length of the CDR3 is 9 amino acids, counting both ends. The CDR3 reads CSVEGGAGL.

The chain uses TRBV7-9 and TRBJ2-1, with D possibly TRBD1 on 6 matching bases. This CDR3 contains 15 residues. CDR1 and CDR2 from the germline V gene are SEHNR and FQNEAQ (reference sequence). V lost 5 bases and J lost 2, with 13 bases in between. In nucleotides, the CDR3 is TGTGCCAGCAGCCCGCTAACAGGGACCTACAATGAGCAGTTCTTC. This translates into CASSPLTGTYNEQFF. Using reference TRBV7-9 and TRBJ2-1 for the parts outside the CDR3, the full variable domain is DTGVSQNPRHKITKRGQNVTFRCDPISEHNRLYWYRQTLGQGPEFLTYFQNEAQLEKSRLLSDRFSAERPKGSFSTLEIQRTEQGDSAMYLCASSPLTGTYNEQFFGPGTRLTVL.

This clone occurred once. DNA for the CDR3: TGTGCTAGTGGCGATCGAGGACATTATGGCTACACCTTC. Its protein is CASGDRGHYGYTF. V is TRBV12-5 and J is TRBJ1-2; tentative D call: TRBD1 (5 bases). CDR3 length: 13 amino acids. The germline V gene has CDR1 LGHNT and CDR2 FRNRAP. Trimming shortened V by 6 bases and J by 5 bases, and 13 bases separated the two germline ends. The full variable domain, with the rest looked up from reference TRBV12-5 and TRBJ1-2, is DARVTQTPRHKVTEMGQEVTMRCQPILGHNTVFWYRQTMMQGLELLAYFRNRAPLDDSGMPKDRFSAEMPDATLATLKIQPSEPRDSAVYFCASGDRGHYGYTFGSGTRLTVV.

This clone was counted between two and nine times. The chain links TRBV5-1 to TRBJ1-1; D is possibly TRBD1 (5 bases). Germline values: CDR1 SGHRS, CDR2 YFSETQ. The CDR3 contains 13 residues. Trimming took 4 bases from V and 1 from J, leaving 8 bases between them. CDR3 nucleotide sequence: TGCGCCAGCAGCACGACAGAGAACACTGAAGCTTTCTTT. Translating gives CASSTTENTEAFF.

The chain uses TRBV6-1 and TRBJ1-1; D is perhaps TRBD1 (6 bases). The CDR3 has 16 amino acids. Germline assignment: CDR1 MNHNS and CDR2 SASEGT. Between the trimmed V and J ends, which lost 4 bases and 0 bases, there was a span of 15 bases. CDR3 loop: CASSVPLRGMNTEAFF. CDR3 nucleotide sequence: TGTGCCAGCAGTGTCCCTTTGAGGGGGATGAACACTGAAGCTTTCTTT.